Here is one T cell receptor (beta chain) with its context. Antigen: not known. This sample stems from a study of CD8+ T cells in alopecia areata. About the research overall: Administration of oral tofacitinib to treated patients was at 5 to 10 mg twice daily.

Sequencing templates came from extracted RNA that was reverse transcribed into cDNA. TCRdb's table, derived via immunoSEQ multiplex PCR, lists solely in-frame clones and lacks some. Found here are over 85,000 clones, 60% to 80% of them singletons; the top ten hold approximately 15%. The CDR3 is 11 residues long. Deletions cut 1 base from V and 5 bases from J, with 5 bases between. The germline gives CDR1 DFQATT, CDR2 SNEGSKA (reference sequence). Study-wide results and limits: Normal scalp showed lower clonality than lesional scalp, especially alopecia totalis/universalis.

The sample's treatment: oral pan-JAK inhibitor, 5-10 mg twice daily. The chain uses TRBV20-1 and TRBJ1-1; D ambiguous. Material: CD8+ T cells sorted from blood, obtained at roughly week 45, from a patient treated with tofacitinib. This TCR was sampled from a human donor with alopecia areata. Here the CDR3 DNA reads TGCAGTGCTAGAGGCGGGACTGAAGCTTTCTTT. It codes for CSARGGTEAFF.